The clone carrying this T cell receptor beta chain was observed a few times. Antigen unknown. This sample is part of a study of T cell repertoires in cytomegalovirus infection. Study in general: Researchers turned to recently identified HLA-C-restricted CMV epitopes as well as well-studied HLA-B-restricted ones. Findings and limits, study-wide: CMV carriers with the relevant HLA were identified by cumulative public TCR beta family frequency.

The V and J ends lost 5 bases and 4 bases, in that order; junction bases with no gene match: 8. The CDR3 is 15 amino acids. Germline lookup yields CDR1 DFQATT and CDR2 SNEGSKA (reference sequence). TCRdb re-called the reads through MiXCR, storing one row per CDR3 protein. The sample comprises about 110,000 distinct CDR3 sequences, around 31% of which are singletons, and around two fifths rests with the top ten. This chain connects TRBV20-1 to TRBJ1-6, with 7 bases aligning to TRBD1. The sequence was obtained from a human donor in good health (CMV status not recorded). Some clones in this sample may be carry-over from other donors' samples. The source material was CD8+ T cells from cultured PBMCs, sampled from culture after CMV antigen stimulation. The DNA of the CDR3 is TGCAGTGCTTATACAGGGGAGGAATATAATTCACCCCTCCACTTT. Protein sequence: CSAYTGEEYNSPLHF.